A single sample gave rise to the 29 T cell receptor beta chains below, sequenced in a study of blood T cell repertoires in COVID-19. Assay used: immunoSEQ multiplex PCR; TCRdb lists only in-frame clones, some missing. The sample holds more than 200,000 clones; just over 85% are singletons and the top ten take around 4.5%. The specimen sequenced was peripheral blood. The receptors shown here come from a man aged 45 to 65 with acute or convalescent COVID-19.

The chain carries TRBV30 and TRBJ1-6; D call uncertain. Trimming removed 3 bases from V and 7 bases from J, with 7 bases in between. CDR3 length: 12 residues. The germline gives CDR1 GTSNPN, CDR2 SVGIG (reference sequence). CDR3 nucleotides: TGTGCCTGGAGCCAGATAAATTCACCCCTCCACTTT. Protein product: CAWSQINSPLHF. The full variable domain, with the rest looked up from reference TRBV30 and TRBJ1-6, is SQTIHQWPATLVQPVGSPLSLECTVEGTSNPNLYWYRQAAGRGLQLLFYSVGIGQISSEVPQNLSASRPQDRQFILSSKKLLLSDSGFYLCAWSQINSPLHFGNGTRLTVT.

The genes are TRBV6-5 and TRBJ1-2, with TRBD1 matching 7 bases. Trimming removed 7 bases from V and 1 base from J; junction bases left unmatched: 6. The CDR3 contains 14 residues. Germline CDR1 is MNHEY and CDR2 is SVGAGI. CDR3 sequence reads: CASTRAGGNYGYTF. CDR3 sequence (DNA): TGTGCCAGCACCCGGGCAGGGGGTAACTATGGCTACACCTTC.

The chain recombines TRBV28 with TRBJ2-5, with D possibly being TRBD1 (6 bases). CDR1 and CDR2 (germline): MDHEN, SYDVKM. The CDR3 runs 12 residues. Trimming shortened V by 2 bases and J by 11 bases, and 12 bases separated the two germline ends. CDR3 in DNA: TGTGCCAGCAGTTTAGGGTTGAGGGGGCAGTACTTC. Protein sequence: CASSLGLRGQYF.

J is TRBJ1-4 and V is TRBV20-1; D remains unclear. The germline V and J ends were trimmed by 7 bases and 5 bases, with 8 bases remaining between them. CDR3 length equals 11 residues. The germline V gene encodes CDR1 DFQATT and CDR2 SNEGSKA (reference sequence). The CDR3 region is CSGIENEKLFF. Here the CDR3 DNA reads TGCAGTGGAATCGAGAATGAAAAACTGTTTTTT.

CDR3 sequence (DNA): TGTGCCAGTAGTATAGATTCGAGTAGGGGGACCACCTACGAGCAGTACTTC. This codes for CASSIDSSRGTTYEQYF. V is TRBV19 and J is TRBJ2-7; a possible D gene is TRBD1 (6 bases). Germline assignment: CDR1 LNHDA and CDR2 SQIVND (reference sequence). The V gene lost 0 bases and the J gene lost 2 bases, with 17 bases spanning the gap. CDR3 length: 17 amino acids. The full variable domain, completed using reference TRBV19 and TRBJ2-7, is DGGITQSPKYLFRKEGQNVTLSCEQNLNHDAMYWYRQDPGQGLRLIYYSQIVNDFQKGDIAEGYSVSREKKESFPLTVTSAQKNPTAFYLCASSIDSSRGTTYEQYFGPGTRLTVT.

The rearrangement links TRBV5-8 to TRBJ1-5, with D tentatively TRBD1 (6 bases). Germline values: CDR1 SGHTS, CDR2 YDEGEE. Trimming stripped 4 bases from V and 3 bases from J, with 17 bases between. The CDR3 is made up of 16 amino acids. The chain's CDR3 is CASSDPGEGANQPQHF. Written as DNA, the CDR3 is TGTGCCAGCAGCGACCCAGGGGAAGGTGCCAATCAGCCCCAGCATTTT.

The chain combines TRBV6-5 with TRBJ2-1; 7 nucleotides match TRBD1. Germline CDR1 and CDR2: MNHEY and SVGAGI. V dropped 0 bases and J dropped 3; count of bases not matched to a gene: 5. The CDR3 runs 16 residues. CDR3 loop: CASSYSKTGIYNEQFF. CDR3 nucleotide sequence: TGTGCCAGCAGTTACTCGAAGACAGGGATCTACAATGAGCAGTTCTTC.

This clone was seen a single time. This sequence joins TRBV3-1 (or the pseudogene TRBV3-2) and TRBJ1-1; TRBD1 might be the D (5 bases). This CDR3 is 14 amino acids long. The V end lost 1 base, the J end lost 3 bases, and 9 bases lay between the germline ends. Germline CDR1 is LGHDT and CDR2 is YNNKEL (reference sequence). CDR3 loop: CASSQGPGYTEAFF. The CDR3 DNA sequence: TGTGCCAGCAGCCAAGGGCCAGGGTACACTGAAGCTTTCTTT.

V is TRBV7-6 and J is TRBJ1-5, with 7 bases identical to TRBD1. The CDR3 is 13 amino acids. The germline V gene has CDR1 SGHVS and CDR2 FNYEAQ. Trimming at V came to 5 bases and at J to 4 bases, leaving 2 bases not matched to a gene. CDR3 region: CASSGTVNQPQHF. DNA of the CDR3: TGTGCCAGCAGCGGGACAGTAAATCAGCCCCAGCATTTT.

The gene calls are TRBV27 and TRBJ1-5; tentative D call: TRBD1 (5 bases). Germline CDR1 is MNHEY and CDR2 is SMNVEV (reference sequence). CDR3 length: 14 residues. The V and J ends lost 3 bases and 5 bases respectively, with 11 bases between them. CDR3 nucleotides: TGTGCCAGCAGTTTTAGGACACCCGATCAGCCCCAGCATTTT. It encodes CASSFRTPDQPQHF.

CDR3 bases: TGTGCCAGCAGCTTGGGTGGGGGGGTCACTGAAGCTTTCTTT. Its protein is CASSLGGGVTEAFF. The chain employs TRBV5-5 and TRBJ1-1; D might be TRBD1 (5 bases). Germline V lookup: CDR1 SGHKS, CDR2 YYEKEE (reference sequence). CDR3 length: 14 residues. Trimming took 0 bases from V and 4 from J, leaving 10 bases between them.

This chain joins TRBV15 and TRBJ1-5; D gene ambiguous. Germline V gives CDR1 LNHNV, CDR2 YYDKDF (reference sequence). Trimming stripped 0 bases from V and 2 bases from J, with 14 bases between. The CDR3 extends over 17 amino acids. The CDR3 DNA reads TGTGCCACCAGCAGAGATGCTGGAGGGCGCGGCAATCAGCCCCAGCATTTT. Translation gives CATSRDAGGRGNQPQHF.

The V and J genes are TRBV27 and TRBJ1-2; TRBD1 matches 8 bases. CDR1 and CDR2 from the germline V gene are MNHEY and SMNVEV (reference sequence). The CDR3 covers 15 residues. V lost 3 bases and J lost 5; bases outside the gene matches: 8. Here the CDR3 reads CASSLAGQGRYGYTF. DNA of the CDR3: TGTGCCAGCAGTTTGGCCGGACAGGGCCGATATGGCTACACCTTC.

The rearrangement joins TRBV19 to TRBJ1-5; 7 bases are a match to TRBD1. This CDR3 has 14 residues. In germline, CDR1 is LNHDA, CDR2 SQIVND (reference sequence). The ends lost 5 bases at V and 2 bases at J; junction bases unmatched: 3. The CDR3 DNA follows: TGTGCCAGTAGTGGACAGGCACGCAATCAGCCCCAGCATTTT. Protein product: CASSGQARNQPQHF.

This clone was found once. CDR3 sequence: CASSETTGAGETQYF. The CDR3 DNA reads TGTGCCAGCAGTGAGACAACAGGGGCGGGGGAGACCCAGTACTTC. This sequence joins TRBV2 and TRBJ2-5; D might be TRBD1 (7 bases). This CDR3 is built from 15 residues. The germline V gene encodes CDR1 SNHLY and CDR2 FYNNEI. Trimming shortened V by 3 bases and J by 5 bases, and 16 bases separated the two germline ends.

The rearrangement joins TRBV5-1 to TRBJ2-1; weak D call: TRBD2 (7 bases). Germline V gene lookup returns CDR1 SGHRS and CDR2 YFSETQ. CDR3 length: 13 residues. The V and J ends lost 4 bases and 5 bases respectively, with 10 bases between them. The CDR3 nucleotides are TGCGCCAGCAGCCGGGGGGCAGACAATGAGCAGTTCTTC. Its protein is CASSRGADNEQFF.

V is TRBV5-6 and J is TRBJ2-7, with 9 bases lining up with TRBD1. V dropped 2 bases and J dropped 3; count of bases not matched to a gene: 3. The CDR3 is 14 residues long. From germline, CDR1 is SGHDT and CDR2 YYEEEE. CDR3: CASSFEDRGYEQYF. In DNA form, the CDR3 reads TGTGCCAGCAGCTTTGAGGACAGGGGCTACGAGCAGTACTTC.

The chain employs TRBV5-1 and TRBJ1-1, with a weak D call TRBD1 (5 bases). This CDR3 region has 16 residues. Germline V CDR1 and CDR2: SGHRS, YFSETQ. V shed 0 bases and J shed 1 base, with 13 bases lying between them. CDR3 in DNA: TGCGCCAGCAGCTTGGAAAGGGGCAGTTCGAACACTGAAGCTTTCTTT. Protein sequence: CASSLERGSSNTEAFF.

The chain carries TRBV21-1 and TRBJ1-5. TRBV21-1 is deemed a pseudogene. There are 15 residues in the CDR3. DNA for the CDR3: TGTGCCAGCAGCCCTCGACATGGGGGGGATCAGCCCCAGCATTTT. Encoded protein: CASSPRHGGDQPQHF.

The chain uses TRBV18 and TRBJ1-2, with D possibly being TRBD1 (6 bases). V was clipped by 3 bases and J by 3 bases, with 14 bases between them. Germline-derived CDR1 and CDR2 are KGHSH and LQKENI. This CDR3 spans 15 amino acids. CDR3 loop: CASSPVQGWDYGYTF. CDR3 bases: TGTGCCAGCTCACCCGTACAGGGTTGGGACTATGGCTACACCTTC.

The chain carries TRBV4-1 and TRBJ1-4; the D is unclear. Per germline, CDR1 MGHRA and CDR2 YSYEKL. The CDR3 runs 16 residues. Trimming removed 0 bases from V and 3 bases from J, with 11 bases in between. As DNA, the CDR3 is TGCGCCAGCAGCCAAGAGGTGGCCAGGCCTAATGAAAAACTGTTTTTT. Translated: CASSQEVARPNEKLFF.

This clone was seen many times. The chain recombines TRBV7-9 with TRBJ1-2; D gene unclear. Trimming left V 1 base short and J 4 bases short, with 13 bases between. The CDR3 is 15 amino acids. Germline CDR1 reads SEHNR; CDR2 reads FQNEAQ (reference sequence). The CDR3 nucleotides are TGTGCCAGCAGCTTAGGTGTCGCGGGGTTCTATGGCTACACCTTC. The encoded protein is CASSLGVAGFYGYTF.

The chain's CDR3 is CASSPELGAEAFF. The CDR3 DNA follows: TGTGCCAGCTCACCAGAGTTAGGGGCTGAAGCTTTCTTT. The gene calls are TRBV18 and TRBJ1-1, with D perhaps matching TRBD1 (5 bases). Germline-derived CDR1 and CDR2 are KGHSH and LQKENI. V was shortened by 2 bases and J by 6 bases, with 10 bases between the two germline ends. The CDR3 loop spans 13 amino acids.

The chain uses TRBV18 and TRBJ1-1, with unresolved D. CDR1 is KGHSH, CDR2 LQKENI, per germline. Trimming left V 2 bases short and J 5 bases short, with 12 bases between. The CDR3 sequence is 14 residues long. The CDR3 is CASSPSPPRTEAFF. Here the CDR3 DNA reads TGTGCCAGCTCACCATCCCCTCCCCGTACTGAAGCTTTCTTT.

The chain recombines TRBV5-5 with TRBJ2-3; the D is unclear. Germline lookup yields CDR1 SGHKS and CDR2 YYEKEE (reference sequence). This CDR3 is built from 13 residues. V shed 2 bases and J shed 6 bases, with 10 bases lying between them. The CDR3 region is CASSFSFTDTQYF. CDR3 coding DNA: TGTGCCAGCAGCTTTTCCTTTACTGATACGCAGTATTTT.

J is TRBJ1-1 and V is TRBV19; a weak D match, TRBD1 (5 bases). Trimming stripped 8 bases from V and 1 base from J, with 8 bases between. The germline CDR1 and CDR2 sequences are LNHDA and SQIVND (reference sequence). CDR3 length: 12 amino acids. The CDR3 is CASSQGNTEAFF. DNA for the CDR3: TGTGCCAGTTCGCAGGGGAACACTGAAGCTTTCTTT.

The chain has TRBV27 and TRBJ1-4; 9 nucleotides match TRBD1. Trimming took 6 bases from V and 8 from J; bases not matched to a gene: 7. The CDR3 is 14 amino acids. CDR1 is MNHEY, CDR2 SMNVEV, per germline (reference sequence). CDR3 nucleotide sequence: TGTGCCAGCAGACTACAGGGGGCGGGGGAAAAACTGTTTTTT. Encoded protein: CASRLQGAGEKLFF.

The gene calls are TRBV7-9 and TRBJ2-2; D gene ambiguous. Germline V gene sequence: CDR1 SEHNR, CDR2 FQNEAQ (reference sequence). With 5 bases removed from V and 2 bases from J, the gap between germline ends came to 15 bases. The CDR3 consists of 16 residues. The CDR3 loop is CASSTTKWVNTGELFF. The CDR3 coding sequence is TGTGCCAGCAGCACTACGAAATGGGTAAACACCGGGGAGCTGTTTTTT.

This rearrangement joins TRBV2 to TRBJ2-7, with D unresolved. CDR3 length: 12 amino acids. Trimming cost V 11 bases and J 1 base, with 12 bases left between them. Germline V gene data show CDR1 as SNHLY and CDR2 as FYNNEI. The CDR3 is CAGTTTSYEQYF. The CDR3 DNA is TGTGCCGGTACTACAACTTCCTACGAGCAGTACTTC.